The following is a TCR beta chain sequence with its context. This sample is drawn from a study of blood T cell repertoires in COVID-19. The overall study: Acute-phase and convalescent COVID-19 samples originated in the United States, Italy and Spain. Sample material is recorded as cDNA or gDNA derived from T cells, B-cell-depleted T cells, or PBMCs.

The CDR3 extends over 13 amino acids. Trimming removed 6 bases from V and 7 bases from J; junction bases left unmatched: 8. Germline CDR1 and CDR2: LNHDA and SQIVND (reference sequence). As processed by the authors: Nucleated cell counts were estimated from reference gene primer amplification. Clones were sequenced by immunoSEQ multiplex PCR, and TCRdb holds only the in-frame ones, with some missing. D and trimming were read from the DNA, whereas the V and J calls and clone size are those reported in that table. The table has approximately 130,000 clones, 85% seen once; the top ten hold around 4%. Sequenced material: peripheral blood. This receptor was taken from a human donor in a cohort sampled during active COVID-19. The chain combines TRBV19 with TRBJ1-1, with 7 bases lining up with TRBD1. CDR3: CASSQGVVIEAFF. DNA for the CDR3: TGTGCCAGTAGCCAGGGGGTCGTTATTGAAGCTTTCTTT. Drawing the rest from reference TRBV19 and TRBJ1-1, the complete variable domain is DGGITQSPKYLFRKEGQNVTLSCEQNLNHDAMYWYRQDPGQGLRLIYYSQIVNDFQKGDIAEGYSVSREKKESFPLTVTSAQKNPTAFYLCASSQGVVIEAFFGQGTRLTVV.